One sample yielded the 9 T cell receptor beta chains listed below, sequenced in a study of T-cell reconstitution after alpha-beta-depleted transplantation in children. Using unique molecular identifiers, the investigators prepared the TCRbeta library. TCRdb analysed the PCR reads with MiXCR anew, one entry per CDR3 protein. The data show a few hundred thousand distinct CDR3 sequences, with roughly 26% seen just once and about 2.6% held by the top ten. The specimen was PBMCs, collected before TCRalphabeta/CD19-depleted stem cell transplant. Receptors originate from a girl aged 2-9 years with Fanconi anemia, due to receive a stem cell transplant.

The V gene is TRBV20-1, the J gene TRBJ2-7; D is tentatively TRBD1 or TRBD2 (5 bases each). Germline V gene sequence: CDR1 DFQATT, CDR2 SNEGSKA (reference sequence). The CDR3 length is 17 residues. Trimming removed 0 bases at V and 0 bases at J, with 18 bases between. The CDR3 loop reads CSAREFSLGPSSYEQYF. In nucleotides, the CDR3 is TGCAGTGCTAGAGAGTTTTCCCTGGGACCAAGCTCCTACGAGCAGTACTTC.

In this sample, this clonotype turned up many times. The chain joins TRBV5-1 to TRBJ2-2; perhaps TRBD2 as D (6 bases). CDR3 length: 16 residues. Germline lookup yields CDR1 SGHRS and CDR2 YFSETQ. Between the trimmed V and J ends, which lost 0 bases and 2 bases, there was a span of 11 bases. The CDR3 region is CASSLDPAGNTGELFF. CDR3 DNA: TGCGCCAGCAGCTTGGATCCAGCGGGCAACACCGGGGAGCTGTTTTTT.

This clonotype was observed at least ten times. The rearrangement links TRBV6-4 to TRBJ2-5; no firm D call. The CDR3 extends over 18 amino acids. Per germline, CDR1 MRHNA and CDR2 SNTAGT. V shed 2 bases and J shed 0 bases, with 19 bases lying between them. The CDR3 protein is CASSDLERPPTNQETQYF. CDR3 sequence (DNA): TGTGCCAGCAGTGACCTAGAGCGACCTCCAACGAACCAAGAGACCCAGTACTTC.

This chain joins TRBV20-1 and TRBJ2-1; 12 bases fit TRBD1. The CDR3 totals 15 residues. With 6 bases clipped from V and 5 bases from J, the junction kept 8 bases outside the gene matches. CDR1 is DFQATT, CDR2 SNEGSKA, per germline (reference sequence). The CDR3: CSATGTGGPHNEQFF. As DNA, the CDR3 is TGCAGTGCAACCGGGACAGGGGGCCCACACAATGAGCAGTTCTTC.

The chain joins TRBV7-6 to TRBJ1-6; the D gene is possibly TRBD1 (6 bases). The germline V gene has CDR1 SGHVS and CDR2 FNYEAQ. The CDR3 is 13 residues long. Trimming pared 4 bases from V and 9 bases from J, leaving 10 bases between. CDR3 sequence (DNA): TGTGCCAGCAGCTCAGGGGTACTTTCACCCCTCCACTTT. Its translation is CASSSGVLSPLHF.

This clonotype was observed a few times. The rearrangement joins TRBV7-6 to TRBJ2-3, with 8 bases that match TRBD2. This CDR3 comprises 17 residues. Germline V gives CDR1 SGHVS, CDR2 FNYEAQ. Losses at the gene ends were 2 bases for V and 1 base for J; bases not matched to a gene: 8. CDR3 nucleotide sequence: TGTGCCAGCAGCTTATCGTCGCGGGAGGAAGGCACAGATACGCAGTATTTT. Translating gives CASSLSSREEGTDTQYF.

This clonotype turned up a few times. The rearrangement links TRBV7-2 to TRBJ2-5, with TRBD2 identical over 7 bases. V was clipped by 1 base and J by 1 base; unmatched bases: 6. The CDR3 is 16 amino acids. The germline gives CDR1 SGHTA, CDR2 FQGNSA. DNA for the CDR3: TGTGCCAGCAGCTTAGGGGGGACTACCCGCCAAGAGACCCAGTACTTC. It codes for CASSLGGTTRQETQYF.

This rearrangement joins TRBV4-1 to TRBJ2-7; D is possibly TRBD1 (6 bases). The CDR3 is 13 residues long. V was cut by 4 bases and J by 2 bases, with 9 bases left in between. CDR1 is MGHRA and CDR2 is YSYEKL in the germline V gene. The CDR3 is CASSRTETYEQYF. CDR3 nucleotide sequence: TGCGCCAGCAGCCGGACAGAGACCTACGAGCAGTACTTC.

In DNA form, the CDR3 reads TGCAGCGTTGGTCTTTCACTCGACAGCAGGCGTGGCTACACCTTC. Amino acid sequence: CSVGLSLDSRRGYTF. The chain recombines TRBV29-1 with TRBJ1-2, with TRBD1 as a possible D gene (5 bases). V was shortened by 4 bases and J by 7 bases, with 22 bases between the two germline ends. The CDR3 is 15 amino acids. CDR1 is SQVTM, CDR2 ANQGSEA, per germline. Filled out from reference TRBV29-1 and TRBJ1-2, the complete variable domain reads SAVISQKPSRDICQRGTSLTIQCQVDSQVTMMFWYRQQPGQSLTLIATANQGSEATYESGFVIDKFPISRPNLTFSTLTVSNMSPEDSSIYLCSVGLSLDSRRGYTFGSGTRLTVV.